These 6 T cell receptor beta chains came from one sample sequenced in a study of post-analysis software for immune sequencing data. Study results and limitations: Controls had lower frequencies than patients of about five TRBV segments, which included TRBV5-6, TRBV5-1 and TRBV20-1.

Carried by the TCR beta cDNA libraries were unique molecular identifiers. A single record per CDR3 protein comes from TCRdb applying MiXCR to the PCR reads. This sample has roughly 540,000 distinct CDR3 sequences, with 34% found just once. These receptors have no known antigen. Sequencing was done on a sample of blood. Source of these receptors: a girl aged 2-17 years with multiple sclerosis.

This clonotype was observed a few times. This chain connects TRBV5-5 to TRBJ2-1; D uncertain. Germline V gene data show CDR1 as SGHKS and CDR2 as YYEKEE (reference sequence). This CDR3 contains 15 residues. V lost 3 bases and J 0 bases, leaving 10 bases between the germline ends. The CDR3 nucleotides read TGTGCCAGCAGCTCGGACGGTGGCTCCTACAATGAGCAGTTCTTC. It yields the protein CASSSDGGSYNEQFF.

J is TRBJ2-1 and V is TRBV29-1; D is unresolved. Germline lookup yields CDR1 SQVTM and CDR2 ANQGSEA. This CDR3 is built from 11 residues. V lost 3 bases, J lost 6 bases, and 6 bases lay in between. CDR3: CSVDRLNEQFF. In DNA form, the CDR3 reads TGCAGCGTTGACCGCCTCAATGAGCAGTTCTTC.

The chain carries TRBV7-2 and TRBJ1-1, with D perhaps TRBD1 (5 bases). This CDR3 region has 17 residues. Germline CDR1 SGHTA, CDR2 FQGNSA. V was pared by 3 bases and J by 2 bases, with 19 bases between. CDR3 region: CASSFDPSQEANTEAFF. The CDR3, as DNA: TGTGCCAGCAGCTTCGACCCGTCACAGGAAGCAAACACTGAAGCTTTCTTT.

This clonotype was picked up a small number of times. The J gene is TRBJ2-7, the V gene TRBV20-1, with D perhaps TRBD1 (5 bases). Trimming removed 7 bases at V and 5 bases at J, with 12 bases between. The length of the CDR3 is 11 residues. CDR1 DFQATT and CDR2 SNEGSKA come from the germline V gene (reference sequence). The DNA for the CDR3 is TGCAGTGTCCAAGGGGTCGACGAGCAGTACTTC. It encodes CSVQGVDEQYF.

This clonotype was recorded many times. The gene calls are TRBV29-1 and TRBJ2-7; D gene ambiguous. CDR3 length: 14 amino acids. V was pared by 4 bases and J by 1 base, with 14 bases between. Germline CDR1 reads SQVTM; CDR2 reads ANQGSEA. CDR3 sequence reads: CSVVFAGRSYEQYF. The CDR3, as DNA: TGCAGCGTTGTTTTCGCAGGTCGGTCCTACGAGCAGTACTTC.

This sequence joins TRBV4-1 and TRBJ2-5, with D possibly TRBD2 on 6 matching bases. The CDR3 consists of 15 residues. In germline, CDR1 is MGHRA, CDR2 YSYEKL. Trimming removed 3 bases from V and 5 bases from J, with 16 bases in between. The DNA of the CDR3 is TGCGCCAGCAGCCACTCTTCTAGCGCCTGGGAGACCCAGTACTTC. Translation: CASSHSSSAWETQYF.